Listed below are T cell receptor beta chains from one sample, sequenced in a study of T cell responses to AZD1222 COVID-19 vaccine. Using immunoSEQ multiplex PCR, the repertoire was profiled, and TCRdb retains in-frame clones only, with some absent. Here the sample spans about 120,000 clones, approximately 91% being singletons. The input for sequencing was peripheral blood, taken 28 days after the second AZD1222 dose. The receptor source for this set is an adult who received the AZD1222 COVID-19 vaccine. Each CDR3 is given with its conserved first and last residue. D genes are given only for firm matches. Part of the rows lack a size; the others show once, few, many or a class for expanded clones.

size,D,V,J,CDR3,DNA
NA,TRBD1,TRBV7-3,TRBJ2-2,CASRHPGQGKTGELFF,TGTGCCAGCAGGCATCCGGGACAGGGGAAAACCGGGGAGCTGTTTTTT
NA,TRBD1,TRBV28,TRBJ1-1,CASSFLSRGVTEAFF,TGTGCCAGCAGTTTTTTATCCAGGGGGGTCACTGAAGCTTTCTTT
NA,TRBD1,TRBV20-1,TRBJ2-4,CSASTGGAKNIQYF,TGCAGTGCTAGTACAGGGGGGGCCAAAAACATTCAGTACTTC
NA,NA,TRBV3-1/TRBV3-2,TRBJ1-3,CASSRGPNSGNTIYF,TGTGCCAGCAGCCGAGGACCGAACTCTGGAAACACCATATATTTT
NA,NA,TRBV4-1,TRBJ1-5,CASSQVEPNQPQHF,TGCGCCAGCAGCCAAGTCGAGCCTAATCAGCCCCAGCATTTT
NA,NA,TRBV3-1/TRBV3-2,TRBJ2-2,CASSGRGNTGELFF,TGTGCCAGCAGCGGGAGAGGAAACACCGGGGAGCTGTTTTTT
NA,TRBD1,TRBV27,TRBJ1-4,CASSLTGDPEKLFF,TGTGCCAGCAGTTTGACAGGGGACCCTGAAAAACTGTTTTTT
NA,NA,TRBV5-1,TRBJ1-1,CASSLLDKNTEAFF,TGCGCCAGCAGCTTACTTGACAAGAACACTGAAGCTTTCTTT
NA,NA,TRBV15,TRBJ1-5,CATSKLYQPQHF,TGTGCCACCTCCAAGTTATATCAGCCCCAGCATTTT
NA,TRBD2,TRBV11-2,TRBJ2-7,CASSFGTVLAESSYEQYF,TGTGCCAGCAGCTTCGGGACGGTTCTAGCGGAGAGCTCCTACGAGCAGTACTTC
NA,NA,TRBV6-2/TRBV6-3,TRBJ2-7,CASSYSKSTYEQYF,TGTGCCAGCAGTTACTCGAAGTCTACCTACGAGCAGTACTTC
NA,NA,TRBV12-3/TRBV12-4,TRBJ2-5,CASSLFGETQYF,TGTGCCAGCAGTTTGTTCGGGGAGACCCAGTACTTC
few,TRBD2,TRBV5-1,TRBJ2-1,CASSPGGTSGRAEQFF,TGCGCCAGCAGCCCTGGGGGGACTAGCGGGAGGGCGGAGCAGTTCTTC
NA,TRBD1,TRBV29-1,TRBJ1-2,CSAGQGHGYTF,TGCAGCGCGGGACAGGGGCATGGCTACACCTTC
NA,NA,TRBV7-9,TRBJ2-7,CASSKDRLQVGEQYF,TGTGCCAGCAGCAAAGACAGGCTACAGGTCGGCGAGCAGTACTTC
NA,NA,TRBV7-8,TRBJ2-2,CASSPPGITTGELFF,TGTGCCAGCAGCCCCCCGGGCATCACCACCGGGGAGCTGTTTTTT
once,NA,TRBV5-6,TRBJ1-6,CASSLLAGANSPLHF,TGTGCCAGCAGCTTGTTGGCAGGGGCTAATTCACCCCTCCACTTT
NA,NA,TRBV5-1,TRBJ2-1,CASSRGLNNEQFF,TGCGCCAGCAGCCGGGGACTCAACAATGAGCAGTTCTTC
NA,NA,TRBV5-8,TRBJ2-1,CASSSVGGRREQFF,TGTGCCAGCAGTTCAGTGGGAGGTAGACGGGAGCAGTTCTTC
NA,NA,TRBV5-1,TRBJ1-2,CASSSTGNYGYTF,TGCGCCAGCAGCTCGACAGGAAACTATGGCTACACCTTC
NA,NA,TRBV4-2,TRBJ2-7,CASSQPRGLTYEQYF,TGTGCCAGCAGCCAACCTCGAGGACTTACCTACGAGCAGTACTTC
NA,NA,TRBV21-1,TRBJ1-2,CASSEETRYGYTF,TGTGCCAGCAGCGAAGAGACACGCTATGGCTACACCTTC
NA,NA,TRBV15,TRBJ1-3,CATSSPRPDSGNTIYF,TGTGCCACCAGCAGCCCTCGCCCCGATTCTGGAAACACCATATATTTT
NA,NA,TRBV5-1,TRBJ2-5,CASSSVETQYF,TGCGCCAGCAGCTCCGTAGAGACCCAGTACTTC
NA,TRBD2,TRBV19,TRBJ2-1,CASSILGLAGGNEQFF,TGTGCCAGTAGTATCCTCGGACTAGCGGGTGGCAATGAGCAGTTCTTC
NA,NA,TRBV6-2/TRBV6-3,TRBJ2-1,CASSQLRERNEQFF,TGTGCCAGCAGTCAGTTGAGGGAACGGAATGAGCAGTTCTTC
once,TRBD1,TRBV28,TRBJ2-7,CASSLLTTGGYEQYF,TGTGCCAGCAGTTTACTTACCACAGGGGGCTACGAGCAGTACTTC
NA,NA,TRBV11-3,TRBJ1-4,CASSFMGRQTNNDWEKLFF,TGTGCCAGCAGCTTTATGGGAAGACAGACCAATAATGATTGGGAAAAACTGTTTTTT
NA,TRBD1,TRBV7-8,TRBJ2-5,CASSIGQGDTQETQYF,TGTGCCAGCAGCATAGGACAGGGGGATACACAAGAGACCCAGTACTTC
NA,NA,TRBV30,TRBJ1-2,CAWSVEGRGGYTF,TGTGCCTGGAGTGTAGAAGGGCGTGGTGGCTACACCTTC
NA,NA,TRBV7-3,TRBJ1-1,CASSPSGTQGEAFF,TGTGCCAGCAGCCCATCCGGGACACAAGGTGAAGCTTTCTTT
NA,TRBD1,TRBV10-3,TRBJ1-2,CAITLTGEGGYTF,TGTGCCATCACCTTGACAGGGGAAGGTGGCTACACCTTC
NA,TRBD2,TRBV6-5,TRBJ2-1,CASIGAGGTYNEQFF,TGTGCCAGCATTGGGGCGGGAGGAACCTACAATGAGCAGTTCTTC
once,NA,TRBV27,TRBJ1-2,CASSFRDTRGYTF,TGTGCCAGCAGTTTTAGGGACACCCGTGGCTACACCTTC
NA,NA,TRBV30,TRBJ1-3,CAWEGLGGNTIYF,TGTGCCTGGGAAGGGCTGGGTGGAAACACCATATATTTT
NA,NA,TRBV7-6,TRBJ1-1,CASSPPNTEAFF,TGTGCCAGCAGCCCCCCGAACACTGAAGCTTTCTTT
NA,NA,TRBV7-9,TRBJ2-7,CASSPDSNTYEQYF,TGTGCCAGCAGCCCCGACTCCAATACCTACGAGCAGTACTTC
NA,TRBD1,TRBV5-4,TRBJ1-3,CASSTDRESKNTIYF,TGTGCCAGCAGCACCGACAGGGAATCGAAGAACACCATATATTTT
NA,TRBD1,TRBV2,TRBJ2-7,CASSEMGQGAYEQYF,TGTGCCAGCAGTGAAATGGGACAGGGGGCGTACGAGCAGTACTTC
NA,NA,TRBV9,TRBJ1-2,CASSAGATIGYGYTF,TGTGCCAGCAGCGCCGGGGCCACCATCGGCTATGGCTACACCTTC
NA,NA,TRBV24-1,TRBJ1-6,CATSDSRRINSPLHF,TGTGCCACCAGTGACTCCCGGAGAATTAATTCACCCCTCCACTTT
NA,NA,TRBV7-9,TRBJ1-1,CASSLEVYTEAFF,TGTGCCAGCAGCTTAGAAGTTTACACTGAAGCTTTCTTT
NA,NA,TRBV13,TRBJ2-7,CASRARGSSYEQYF,TGTGCCAGCAGAGCACGGGGGAGCTCCTACGAGCAGTACTTC
NA,NA,TRBV5-1,TRBJ2-7,CASSLDGYEQYF,TGCGCCAGCAGCCTTGACGGCTACGAGCAGTACTTC
few,NA,TRBV6-5,TRBJ1-2,CASSYSSPGGYTF,TGTGCCAGCAGTTACAGCAGCCCGGGGGGCTACACCTTC
NA,TRBD1,TRBV3-1/TRBV3-2,TRBJ1-2,CASSQRQGAEGGYTF,TGTGCCAGCAGCCAGCGACAGGGGGCCGAGGGTGGCTACACCTTC
NA,NA,TRBV20-1,TRBJ2-1,CSAPRKEQFF,TGCAGTGCTCCAAGGAAAGAGCAGTTCTTC
NA,TRBD1,TRBV4-1,TRBJ2-4,CASSQGVRDRGDIQYF,TGCGCCAGCAGCCAAGGAGTCCGGGACAGGGGGGACATTCAGTACTTC
NA,TRBD1,TRBV19,TRBJ1-4,CASEQGANNEKLFF,TGTGCCAGTGAACAGGGGGCGAATAATGAAAAACTGTTTTTT
NA,NA,TRBV24-1,TRBJ2-5,CATSDGTRQYF,TGTGCCACCAGTGATGGGACCAGACAGTACTTC
NA,NA,TRBV27,TRBJ1-2,CASTEVPVTNYGYTF,TGTGCCAGCACGGAAGTCCCGGTAACTAACTATGGCTACACCTTC
few,NA,TRBV27,TRBJ2-7,CASSPRQGGYEQYF,TGTGCCAGCAGCCCCAGACAGGGAGGCTACGAGCAGTACTTC
NA,NA,TRBV7-9,TRBJ2-3,CASSPWGTTDTQYF,TGTGCCAGCAGCCCCTGGGGAACCACAGATACGCAGTATTTT
NA,NA,TRBV6-5,TRBJ1-2,CASSYSISGFHYGYTF,TGTGCCAGCAGTTACTCGATATCCGGTTTTCACTATGGCTACACCTTC